This entry lists 16 T cell receptor beta chains sequenced from one sample in a study of blood T cell repertoires in COVID-19. Assay used: immunoSEQ multiplex PCR; TCRdb lists only in-frame clones, some missing. The sample shows about 25,000 clones, around 90% of them seen only once. Sequences were obtained from peripheral blood. The receptor set was obtained from a human donor with active COVID-19. The donor label of this sample is uncertain.

This rearrangement joins TRBV4-1 to TRBJ2-7; tentatively, D is TRBD2 (5 bases). This CDR3 has 13 residues. Per germline, CDR1 MGHRA and CDR2 YSYEKL. V lost 4 bases and J lost 3, with 10 bases in between. In nucleotides, the CDR3 is TGCGCCAGCAGCCTTGGCCGGGACTACGAGCAGTACTTC. This translates into CASSLGRDYEQYF.

This clone was detected once. The chain combines TRBV30 with TRBJ2-2; 7 bases fit TRBD1. This CDR3 comprises 15 residues. V lost 2 bases and J lost 5; bases outside the gene matches: 8. Germline V gene sequence: CDR1 GTSNPN, CDR2 SVGIG (reference sequence). The CDR3 bases are TGTGCCTGGAGTACATACAGGGGTGGGACCGGGGAGCTGTTTTTT. This sequence encodes CAWSTYRGGTGELFF.

The V call is TRBV19, the J call TRBJ2-3; 7 bases are a match to TRBD1. CDR1 is LNHDA and CDR2 is SQIVND in the germline V gene (reference sequence). The ends lost 6 bases at V and 1 base at J; junction bases unmatched: 4. This CDR3 spans 14 amino acids. CDR3 residues: CASSDGQGTDTQYF. The CDR3 DNA sequence: TGTGCCAGTAGCGATGGACAGGGCACAGATACGCAGTATTTT.

V usage is TRBV5-4 and J usage is TRBJ2-7; 9 bases map to TRBD1. Trimming removed 4 bases from V and 7 bases from J; junction bases left unmatched: 3. CDR1 SGHNT and CDR2 YYREEE come from the germline V gene (reference sequence). This CDR3 spans 12 amino acids. The CDR3 is CASSPGQGEQYF. DNA for the CDR3: TGTGCCAGCAGCCCAGGACAGGGGGAGCAGTACTTC.

This clone is judged medium-sized. The chain is built from TRBV5-1 and TRBJ1-6, with TRBD1 matching 9 bases. J lost 10 bases, V lost 2 bases, and 7 bases had no gene match. Germline loops: CDR1 SGHRS, CDR2 YFSETQ. The CDR3 totals 15 residues. Written as DNA, the CDR3 is TGCGCCAGCAGCTTTTCGGGACAGGGCGAATCACCCCTCCACTTT. Its protein product is CASSFSGQGESPLHF.

J is TRBJ2-3 and V is TRBV6-4, with 9 bases matching TRBD2. With V trimmed by 2 bases and J by 4 bases, 7 bases remained unmatched. The germline V gene encodes CDR1 MRHNA and CDR2 SNTAGT. The CDR3 totals 16 residues. The CDR3 protein is CASSDQGGRASDTQYF. The CDR3 DNA reads TGTGCCAGCAGTGACCAGGGCGGGAGGGCCTCAGATACGCAGTATTTT.

The V gene is TRBV4-1, the J gene TRBJ1-5; no firm D call. The germline V and J ends were trimmed by 1 base and 10 bases, with 11 bases remaining between them. The CDR3 consists of 13 residues. From germline, CDR1 is MGHRA and CDR2 YSYEKL. The CDR3 spells CASSQAHLDPQHF. The CDR3 DNA sequence: TGCGCCAGCAGCCAAGCCCACCTAGACCCCCAGCATTTT.

The V and J genes are TRBV7-9 and TRBJ2-5; TRBD2 is a possible D gene (5 bases). V lost 0 bases and J lost 1, with 15 bases in between. CDR1 is SEHNR and CDR2 is FQNEAQ in the germline V gene (reference sequence). This CDR3 spans 17 amino acids. The chain's CDR3 is CASSLASGGAAQETQYF. Here the CDR3 DNA reads TGTGCCAGCAGCTTAGCTTCCGGAGGTGCGGCCCAAGAGACCCAGTACTTC.

The CDR3 sequence: CASSVFRIRRGKEYEQYF. DNA of the CDR3: TGTGCCAGCAGTGTTTTCCGGATCAGAAGGGGGAAGGAGTACGAGCAGTACTTC. The chain joins TRBV6-4 to TRBJ2-7; weak D call: TRBD1 (6 bases). Germline V CDR1 and CDR2: MRHNA, SNTAGT. The length of the CDR3 is 18 residues. V was shortened by 4 bases and J by 4 bases, with 26 bases between the two germline ends.

The rearrangement links TRBV5-4 to TRBJ2-3, with D unresolved. This CDR3 contains 12 residues. Deletions cut 5 bases from V and 6 bases from J, with 10 bases between. Germline V gene data show CDR1 as SGHNT and CDR2 as YYREEE (reference sequence). CDR3 coding DNA: TGTGCCAGCAGTAACCCCGGGGATACGCAGTATTTT. This encodes CASSNPGDTQYF.

The chain is built from TRBV15 and TRBJ2-4; 8 bases align to TRBD1. V was pared by 4 bases and J by 8 bases, with 7 bases of the junction left unmatched. The CDR3 sequence is 14 residues long. Germline CDR1 reads LNHNV; CDR2 reads YYDKDF (reference sequence). The CDR3: CATSTGQGGDIQYF. The CDR3 nucleotides are TGTGCCACCAGCACCGGACAGGGAGGCGACATTCAGTACTTC.

The chain combines TRBV5-1 with TRBJ2-7; TRBD1 might be the D (5 bases). The CDR3 is 15 residues long. The germline gives CDR1 SGHRS, CDR2 YFSETQ. Trimming pared 5 bases from V and 4 bases from J, leaving 19 bases between. The CDR3 region is CASRSAPPQVYEQYF. The CDR3 DNA sequence: TGCGCCAGCAGATCAGCTCCCCCACAGGTTTACGAGCAGTACTTC.

The chain has TRBV4-3 and TRBJ2-5; weak D call: TRBD2 (5 bases). V was clipped by 5 bases and J by 1 base, with 11 bases between them. The germline V gene encodes CDR1 LGHNA and CDR2 YSLEER. The CDR3 contains 14 residues. As DNA, the CDR3 is TGCGCCAGCAGCTACCAACGGGGCCAAGAGACCCAGTACTTC. Translated, it gives CASSYQRGQETQYF.

This chain connects TRBV5-4 to TRBJ2-5, with D perhaps matching TRBD2 (6 bases). V shed 0 bases and J shed 5 bases, with 14 bases lying between them. In germline, CDR1 is SGHNT, CDR2 YYREEE (reference sequence). This CDR3 is built from 15 residues. Here the CDR3 reads CASSLAGVRSETQYF. The CDR3 region has the DNA TGTGCCAGCAGCTTGGCGGGAGTCAGGAGTGAGACCCAGTACTTC.

The chain joins TRBV30 to TRBJ2-3; no clear D gene. Germline V gene lookup returns CDR1 GTSNPN and CDR2 SVGIG (reference sequence). The CDR3 totals 14 residues. Trimming cost V 3 bases and J 0 bases, with 10 bases left between them. The CDR3: CAWRKLSSTDTQYF. The CDR3 DNA follows: TGTGCCTGGAGAAAGCTTAGTAGCACAGATACGCAGTATTTT.

The J gene is TRBJ2-3, the V gene TRBV11-3; 7 bases are a match to TRBD1. Trimming took 0 bases from V and 4 from J; bases not matched to a gene: 4. The CDR3 length is 15 residues. CDR1 is SGHNT, CDR2 YENEEA, per germline. CDR3 in amino acids: CASSLEGGRSDTQYF. As DNA, the CDR3 is TGTGCCAGCAGCTTAGAAGGGGGCAGGTCAGATACGCAGTATTTT.